This T cell receptor beta chain derives from a study of blood T cell repertoires in COVID-19. Original methodology: Estimation of nucleated cell counts was performed using reference gene primer amplification. The assay was immunoSEQ multiplex PCR, and TCRdb's table has in-frame clones only and misses some. V, J and clone size are those of that table, while D and trimming were read from the DNA. The sample lists about 120,000 clones, over 65% occurring once. The CDR3 consists of 17 residues. Germline-derived CDR1 and CDR2 are SEHNR and FQNEAQ (reference sequence). V trimming: 5 bases; J trimming: 5 bases; junction bases outside the gene matches: 17. Only a few counts were recorded for this clone.

This sequence originates from a man in his 70s with acute or convalescent COVID-19. The V call is TRBV7-9, the J call TRBJ2-7, with 8 nucleotides matching TRBD1. Sample: peripheral blood. CDR3 residues: CASSRTGWAIYRDEQYF. The CDR3 DNA sequence: TGTGCCAGCAGCCGGACAGGGTGGGCGATATATCGAGACGAGCAGTACTTC.